One and the same sample provided the 15 T cell receptor beta chains below, sequenced in a study of shared T cell receptors in the human thymus. Only in-frame clones appear in the TCRdb table, and some are missing; sequencing was by immunoSEQ multiplex PCR. The sample holds approximately 660,000 clones, around 89% seen once. This sample was also put to use in a study of human thymus T cells.

The specimen sequenced was thymocytes. The receptors shown here come from a boy younger than two with a congenital heart defect.

This sequence joins TRBV11-1 and TRBJ2-2; no reliable D call. This CDR3 has 12 amino acids. V was cut by 5 bases and J by 4 bases, with 5 bases left in between. Germline CDR1 reads SGHAT; CDR2 reads FQDESV (reference sequence). CDR3 in amino acids: CASSPGTGELFF. The CDR3 DNA reads TGTGCCAGCAGCCCGGGCACCGGGGAGCTGTTTTTT.

The chain recombines TRBV5-1 with TRBJ2-3, with D unresolved. The CDR3 is 16 amino acids. CDR1 and CDR2 (germline): SGHRS, YFSETQ. V was clipped by 1 base and J by 1 base, with 13 bases between them. The CDR3 DNA reads as TGCGCCAGCAGCTTGTTTAACCGTGGCCGCACAGATACGCAGTATTTT. This encodes CASSLFNRGRTDTQYF.

This clone was recorded only once. The CDR3 nucleotides read TGCAGCGTTGAAGATTCGGAACCGGGGAACGAGCAGTACTTC. Translation: CSVEDSEPGNEQYF. V and J are TRBV29-1 and TRBJ2-7; tentative D call: TRBD2 (5 bases). With 0 bases removed from V and 5 bases from J, the gap between germline ends came to 14 bases. This CDR3 spans 14 amino acids. Germline assignment: CDR1 SQVTM and CDR2 ANQGSEA.

The chain has TRBV4-3 and TRBJ2-7; D is possibly TRBD2 (6 bases). Per germline, CDR1 LGHNA and CDR2 YSLEER. The V end lost 0 bases, the J end lost 4 bases, and 19 bases lay between the germline ends. The CDR3 contains 17 residues. CDR3 nucleotide sequence: TGCGCCAGCAGCCAAGATTTACTAGCCGCCCGAGGGTACGAGCAGTACTTC. Translation gives CASSQDLLAARGYEQYF.

This sequence joins TRBV5-6 and TRBJ2-3; D is undetermined. The V and J ends lost 1 base and 2 bases respectively, with 8 bases between them. Germline-derived CDR1 and CDR2 are SGHDT and YYEEEE. CDR3 length: 14 amino acids. The CDR3 region is CASSLTDTTDTQYF. In DNA, the CDR3 is TGTGCCAGCAGCTTGACTGATACCACAGATACGCAGTATTTT.

The chain couples TRBV6-5 to TRBJ2-5; the match to TRBD1 covers 7 bases. Germline V gene sequence: CDR1 MNHEY, CDR2 SVGAGI. V shed 2 bases, J shed 2 bases, and the junction held 5 bases outside the gene matches. This CDR3 region has 15 residues. CDR3 coding DNA: TGTGCCAGCAGTTACAGGACAGGCCTACAAGAGACCCAGTACTTC. Amino acids: CASSYRTGLQETQYF.

This chain connects TRBV19 to TRBJ2-7; 13 bases are shared with TRBD2. Germline V gene data show CDR1 as LNHDA and CDR2 as SQIVND (reference sequence). The CDR3 has 18 amino acids. V shed 3 bases and J 3 bases; nucleotides not matched to a gene: 11. CDR3 in DNA: TGTGCCAGTAGTATGAGGCCGGGACTAGCGGGGACCCACTACGAGCAGTACTTC. Translated: CASSMRPGLAGTHYEQYF.

The chain carries TRBV10-3 and TRBJ2-1, with 15 bases fitting TRBD2. Germline V gives CDR1 ENHRY, CDR2 SYGVKD. The CDR3 loop spans 18 amino acids. Losses at the gene ends were 0 bases for V and 9 bases for J; bases not matched to a gene: 9. The CDR3 loop is CAISESGGLAGGDGEQFF. CDR3 coding DNA: TGTGCCATCAGTGAGTCGGGGGGACTAGCGGGAGGTGACGGTGAGCAGTTCTTC.

The chain links TRBV25-1 to TRBJ1-1; maybe TRBD1 (5 bases). CDR1 is MGHDK, CDR2 SYGVNS, per germline. The CDR3 runs to 17 residues. The germline V and J ends were trimmed by 2 bases and 6 bases, with 22 bases remaining between them. The DNA of the CDR3 is TGTGCCAGCAGTGAAACCAGGGAGGGAGTAGGTGGGCCTGAAGCTTTCTTT. It specifies CASSETREGVGGPEAFF.

The V and J genes are TRBV29-1 and TRBJ2-7, with TRBD2 matching over 7 bases. The germline CDR1 and CDR2 sequences are SQVTM and ANQGSEA. The CDR3 consists of 15 residues. V was pared by 1 base and J by 3 bases, with 9 bases of the junction left unmatched. CDR3 protein: CSVEVGRASGYEQYF. The DNA of the CDR3 is TGCAGCGTTGAAGTTGGGAGGGCTAGTGGCTACGAGCAGTACTTC.

The DNA of the CDR3 is TGTGCCAGCTCATGTGAGGACCAAGAGACCCAGTACTTC. Protein product: CASSCEDQETQYF. The chain couples TRBV18 to TRBJ2-5; no definite D call. This CDR3 has 13 residues. V shed 5 bases and J shed 0 bases, with 7 bases lying between them. The germline V gene encodes CDR1 KGHSH and CDR2 LQKENI.

The V gene is TRBV11-2, the J gene TRBJ1-2; no firm D call. This CDR3 spans 12 amino acids. Germline V gene sequence: CDR1 SGHAT, CDR2 FQNNGV. V was cut by 1 base and J by 9 bases, with 9 bases left in between. This CDR3 is CASSLGPVRYTF. CDR3 nucleotides: TGTGCCAGCAGCTTAGGTCCGGTGCGCTACACCTTC.

The chain uses TRBV5-1 and TRBJ1-1; 7 nucleotides align to TRBD1. Germline V gene data show CDR1 as SGHRS and CDR2 as YFSETQ. V trimming: 0 bases; J trimming: 5 bases; junction bases outside the gene matches: 10. The CDR3 loop spans 16 amino acids. The CDR3 here is CASSLVWTGKRTEAFF. In DNA form, the CDR3 reads TGCGCCAGCAGCTTGGTTTGGACAGGTAAAAGGACTGAAGCTTTCTTT.

The chain couples TRBV6-1 to TRBJ2-7, with TRBD2 matching 10 bases. In germline, CDR1 is MNHNS, CDR2 SASEGT. The CDR3 contains 14 residues. With 8 bases clipped from V and 4 bases from J, the junction kept 8 bases outside the gene matches. This chain's CDR3 is CASGLAGGAYEQYF. The CDR3 DNA reads TGTGCCAGCGGATTAGCGGGAGGAGCGTACGAGCAGTACTTC.

The chain is built from TRBV6-1 and TRBJ1-4; 7 bases align to TRBD1. The CDR3 extends over 16 amino acids. V shed 4 bases, J shed 8 bases, and the junction held 13 bases outside the gene matches. The germline V gene encodes CDR1 MNHNS and CDR2 SASEGT. CDR3 sequence: CASSARRDSHREKLFF. For the CDR3, the DNA is TGTGCCAGCAGTGCCCGCAGGGACAGTCATCGGGAAAAACTGTTTTTT.